Below are 13 T cell receptor beta chains sequenced from a single sample in a study of CD8+ T cells in alopecia areata. Extraction and reverse transcription of RNA yielded cDNA as the sequencing template. Assay used: immunoSEQ multiplex PCR; TCRdb lists only in-frame clones, some missing. The sample has about 94,000 clones; over 70% are singletons. Treatment given: oral pan-JAK inhibitor, 5-10 mg twice daily. This specimen consisted of CD8+ T cells sorted from blood, obtained around week 44, from a patient treated with tofacitinib. The receptors were sampled from a human donor with alopecia areata.

The rearrangement uses TRBV6-4 and TRBJ2-6; possible D gene TRBD1, 6 bases. This CDR3 comprises 16 residues. Germline CDR1 MRHNA, CDR2 SNTAGT. V lost 2 bases and J lost 2, with 10 bases in between. The CDR3 DNA reads as TGTGCCAGCAGTGACGTCGGGACAACTGGGGCCAACGTCCTGACTTTC. Its protein is CASSDVGTTGANVLTF.

The rearrangement uses TRBV11-2 and TRBJ2-4; the match to TRBD1 covers 7 bases. Germline V gene sequence: CDR1 SGHAT, CDR2 FQNNGV. V dropped 3 bases and J dropped 4; count of bases not matched to a gene: 6. The CDR3 runs to 15 residues. CDR3 sequence reads: CASSFSSGQKNIQYF. The CDR3 DNA is TGTGCCAGCAGCTTCTCTTCGGGACAGAAAAACATTCAGTACTTC. The variable domain in full, with the rest retrieved from reference TRBV11-2 and TRBJ2-4, is EAGVAQSPRYKIIEKRQSVAFWCNPISGHATLYWYQQILGQGPKLLIQFQNNGVVDDSQLPKDRFSAERLKGVDSTLKIQPAKLEDSAVYLCASSFSSGQKNIQYFGAGTRLSVL.

The rearrangement uses TRBV6-5 and TRBJ2-1; D is unresolved. CDR1 is MNHEY and CDR2 is SVGAGI in the germline V gene. Trimming took 0 bases from V and 5 from J, leaving 8 bases between them. This CDR3 region has 14 residues. The CDR3 loop is CASSYSSSHNEQFF. The CDR3 DNA sequence: TGTGCCAGCAGTTACTCGTCCAGCCACAATGAGCAGTTCTTC.

The chain is built from TRBV29-1 and TRBJ1-2; D is ambiguous. Germline CDR1 reads SQVTM; CDR2 reads ANQGSEA. Trimming shortened V by 1 base and J by 6 bases, and 9 bases separated the two germline ends. CDR3 length: 12 amino acids. CDR3 sequence reads: CSVEGTGDGYTF. The CDR3 bases are TGCAGCGTTGAAGGGACTGGGGATGGCTACACCTTC.

V and J are TRBV29-1 and TRBJ1-1; D possibly corresponds to TRBD1 (5 bases). This CDR3 comprises 13 residues. CDR1 is SQVTM and CDR2 is ANQGSEA in the germline V gene. With 5 bases removed from V and 3 bases from J, the gap between germline ends came to 13 bases. The CDR3 sequence: CSVPRGGDTEAFF. The CDR3 bases are TGCAGCGTTCCGAGGGGAGGGGACACTGAAGCTTTCTTT.

The genes are TRBV2 and TRBJ2-1, with 8 bases fitting TRBD2. J lost 6 bases, V lost 6 bases, and 10 bases had no gene match. The germline V gene encodes CDR1 SNHLY and CDR2 FYNNEI. The CDR3 contains 15 residues. In nucleotides, the CDR3 is TGTGCCAGCAGGAGGGGTAGCGGGGCAGGCAATGAGCAGTTCTTC. Translation gives CASRRGSGAGNEQFF.

This chain uses TRBV5-6 with TRBJ2-1, with D possibly being TRBD1 or TRBD2 (5 bases each). The V and J ends lost 3 bases and 6 bases respectively, with 16 bases between them. The CDR3 runs to 15 residues. The germline CDR1 and CDR2 sequences are SGHDT and YYEEEE. CDR3 loop: CASSWGPSPGNEQFF. The CDR3 nucleotides read TGTGCCAGCAGCTGGGGACCGAGCCCCGGCAATGAGCAGTTCTTC.

This clone was counted between two and nine times. Different DNA sequences within this sample yield the same CDR3. This sequence joins TRBV11-2 and TRBJ1-1; a possible D gene is TRBD1 (5 bases). CDR3 length: 14 amino acids. CDR1 and CDR2 (germline): SGHAT, FQNNGV. V was trimmed by 4 bases and J by 0 bases, leaving 9 bases between them. The CDR3 nucleotides read TGTGCCAGCAGCTGGGGCCAGATGAACACTGAAGCTTTCTTT. This gives the protein CASSWGQMNTEAFF.

This clone was observed a few times. The chain has TRBV11-2 and TRBJ1-1; D is unclear. Germline V gene sequence: CDR1 SGHAT, CDR2 FQNNGV. Trimming took 1 base from V and 5 from J, leaving 5 bases between them. The CDR3 contains 12 residues. CDR3 in DNA: TGTGCCAGCAGCTTAGTGGAAACTGAAGCTTTCTTT. Translation: CASSLVETEAFF.

This clone was picked up a small number of times. The rearrangement joins TRBV7-2 to TRBJ2-3; a possible D gene is TRBD1 (5 bases). In germline, CDR1 is SGHTA, CDR2 FQGNSA. Trimming left V 2 bases short and J 0 bases short, with 12 bases between. CDR3 length equals 16 residues. The CDR3 loop is CASSLRGPSSTDTQYF. As DNA, the CDR3 is TGTGCCAGCAGCTTAAGGGGCCCCTCTAGCACAGATACGCAGTATTTT.

As regards this clone: This sample also contains other DNA sequences that code for the same CDR3. The rearrangement joins TRBV7-9 to TRBJ2-7; no definite D call. This CDR3 is 12 amino acids long. From germline, CDR1 is SEHNR and CDR2 FQNEAQ (reference sequence). V shed 5 bases and J shed 3 bases, with 8 bases lying between them. The CDR3, as DNA: TGTGCCAGCAGCCCGAACAGCTACGAGCAGTACTTC. Translation: CASSPNSYEQYF.

The CDR3 bases are TGTGCCAGCAGCTTCCCCTTTCGGAGCTACGAGCAGTACTTC. This gives the protein CASSFPFRSYEQYF. This chain uses TRBV7-2 with TRBJ2-7; D gene ambiguous. Germline assignment: CDR1 SGHTA and CDR2 FQGNSA. V was cut by 3 bases and J by 3 bases, with 12 bases left in between. The CDR3 covers 14 residues.

This clone was recorded only once. This chain uses TRBV7-2 with TRBJ1-1; TRBD1 might be the D (5 bases). Per the germline V gene, CDR1 is SGHTA and CDR2 is FQGNSA. Deletions cut 9 bases from V and 4 bases from J, with 12 bases between. CDR3 length: 12 amino acids. CDR3 region: CASRWQGTEAFF. CDR3 nucleotide sequence: TGTGCCAGTCGGTGGCAGGGCACTGAAGCTTTCTTT.